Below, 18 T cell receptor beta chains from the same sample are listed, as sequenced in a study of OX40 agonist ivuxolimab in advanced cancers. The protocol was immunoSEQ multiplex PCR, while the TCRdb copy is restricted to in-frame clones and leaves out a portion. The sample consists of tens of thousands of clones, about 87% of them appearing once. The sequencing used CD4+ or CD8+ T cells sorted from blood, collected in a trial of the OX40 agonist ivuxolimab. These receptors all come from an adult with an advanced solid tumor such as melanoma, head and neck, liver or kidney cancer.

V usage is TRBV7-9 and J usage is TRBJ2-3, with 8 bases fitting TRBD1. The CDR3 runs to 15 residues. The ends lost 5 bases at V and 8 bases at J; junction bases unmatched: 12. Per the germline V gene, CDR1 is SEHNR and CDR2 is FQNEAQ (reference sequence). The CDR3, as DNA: TGTGCCAGCAGCCGACAGGGGTCGCCGCCTGGTACGCAGTATTTT. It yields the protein CASSRQGSPPGTQYF.

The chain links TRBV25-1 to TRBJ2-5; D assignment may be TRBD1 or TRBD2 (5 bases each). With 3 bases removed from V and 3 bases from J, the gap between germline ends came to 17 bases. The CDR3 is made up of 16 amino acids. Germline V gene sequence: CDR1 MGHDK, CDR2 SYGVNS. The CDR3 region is CASSDPRDRDEETQYF. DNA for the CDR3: TGTGCCAGCAGTGACCCCAGGGACCGGGACGAAGAGACCCAGTACTTC. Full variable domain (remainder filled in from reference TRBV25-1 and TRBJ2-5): EADIYQTPRYLVIGTGKKITLECSQTMGHDKMYWYQQDPGMELHLIHYSYGVNSTEKGDLSSESTVSRIRTEHFPLTLESARPSHTSQYLCASSDPRDRDEETQYFGPGTRLLVL.

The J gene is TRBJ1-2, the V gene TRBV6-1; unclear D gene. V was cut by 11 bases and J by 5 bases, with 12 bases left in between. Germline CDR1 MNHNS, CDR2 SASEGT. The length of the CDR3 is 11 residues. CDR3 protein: CAVYWWYGYTF. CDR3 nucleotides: TGTGCCGTATATTGGTGGTATGGCTACACCTTC.

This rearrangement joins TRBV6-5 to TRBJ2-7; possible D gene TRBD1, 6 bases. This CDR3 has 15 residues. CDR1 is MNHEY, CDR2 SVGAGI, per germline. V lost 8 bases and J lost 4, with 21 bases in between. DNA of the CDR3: TGTGCCAGCTCCCAGTTTACAGGGTCAGTGTACGAGCAGTACTTC. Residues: CASSQFTGSVYEQYF.

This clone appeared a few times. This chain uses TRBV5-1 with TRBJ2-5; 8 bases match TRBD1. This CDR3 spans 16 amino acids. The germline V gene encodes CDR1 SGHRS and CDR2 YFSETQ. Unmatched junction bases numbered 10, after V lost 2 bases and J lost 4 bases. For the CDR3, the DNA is TGCGCCAGCAGCTTCGACAGGGGCCCAAAGAGAGAGACCCAGTACTTC. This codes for CASSFDRGPKRETQYF. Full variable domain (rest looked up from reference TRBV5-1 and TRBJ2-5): KAGVTQTPRYLIKTRGQQVTLSCSPISGHRSVSWYQQTPGQGLQFLFEYFSETQRNKGNFPGRFSGRQFSNSRSEMNVSTLELGDSALYLCASSFDRGPKRETQYFGPGTRLLVL.

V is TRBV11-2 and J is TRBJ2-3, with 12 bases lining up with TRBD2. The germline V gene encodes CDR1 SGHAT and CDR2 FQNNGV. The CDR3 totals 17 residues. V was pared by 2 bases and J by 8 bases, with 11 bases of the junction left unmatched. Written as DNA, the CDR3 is TGTGCCAGCAGCTTAACCGGGACTAGCGGGCTCGGAGTTACGCAGTATTTT. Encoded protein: CASSLTGTSGLGVTQYF. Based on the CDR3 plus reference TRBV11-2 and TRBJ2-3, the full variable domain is EAGVAQSPRYKIIEKRQSVAFWCNPISGHATLYWYQQILGQGPKLLIQFQNNGVVDDSQLPKDRFSAERLKGVDSTLKIQPAKLEDSAVYLCASSLTGTSGLGVTQYFGPGTRLTVL.

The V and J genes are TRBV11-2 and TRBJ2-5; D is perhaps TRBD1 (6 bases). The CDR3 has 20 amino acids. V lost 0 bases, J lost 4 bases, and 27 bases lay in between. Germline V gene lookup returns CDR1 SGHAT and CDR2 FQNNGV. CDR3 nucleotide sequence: TGTGCCAGCAGCTTAGATCTTTTTTATCGTGGACAGCGAAGGGGAGAGACCCAGTACTTC. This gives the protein CASSLDLFYRGQRRGETQYF.

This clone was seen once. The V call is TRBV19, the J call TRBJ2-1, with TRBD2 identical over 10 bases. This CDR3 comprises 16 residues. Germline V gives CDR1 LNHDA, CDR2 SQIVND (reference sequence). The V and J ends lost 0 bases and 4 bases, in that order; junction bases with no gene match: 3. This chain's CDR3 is CASSIEVAGGYNEQFF. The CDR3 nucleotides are TGTGCCAGTAGTATAGAAGTAGCGGGAGGTTACAATGAGCAGTTCTTC.

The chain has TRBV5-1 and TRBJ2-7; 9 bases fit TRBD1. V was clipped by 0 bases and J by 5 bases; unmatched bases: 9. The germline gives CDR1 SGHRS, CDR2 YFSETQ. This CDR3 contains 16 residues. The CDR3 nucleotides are TGCGCCAGCAGCTTGGACACCCCCGGGACAGGGAACGAGCAGTACTTC. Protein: CASSLDTPGTGNEQYF. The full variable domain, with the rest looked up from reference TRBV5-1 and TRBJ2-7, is KAGVTQTPRYLIKTRGQQVTLSCSPISGHRSVSWYQQTPGQGLQFLFEYFSETQRNKGNFPGRFSGRQFSNSRSEMNVSTLELGDSALYLCASSLDTPGTGNEQYFGPGTRLTVT.

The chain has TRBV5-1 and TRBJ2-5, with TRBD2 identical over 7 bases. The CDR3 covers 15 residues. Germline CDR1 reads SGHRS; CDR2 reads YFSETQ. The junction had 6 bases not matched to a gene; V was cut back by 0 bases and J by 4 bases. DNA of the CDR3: TGCGCCAGCAGCTTGGGACTAACGGGGGGAGAGACCCAGTACTTC. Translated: CASSLGLTGGETQYF.

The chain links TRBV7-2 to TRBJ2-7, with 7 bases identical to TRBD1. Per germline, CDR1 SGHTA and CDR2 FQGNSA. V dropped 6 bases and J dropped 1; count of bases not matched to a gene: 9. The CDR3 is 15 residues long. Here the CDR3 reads CASRSTGTDSYEQYF. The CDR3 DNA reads TGTGCCAGCAGATCTACCGGGACAGATTCCTACGAGCAGTACTTC.

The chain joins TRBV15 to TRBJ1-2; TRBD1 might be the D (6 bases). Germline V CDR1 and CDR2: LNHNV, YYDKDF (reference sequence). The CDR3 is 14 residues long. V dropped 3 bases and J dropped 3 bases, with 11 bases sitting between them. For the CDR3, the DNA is TGTGCCACCAGCAGCCGGACAGCCCACTATGGCTACACCTTC. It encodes CATSSRTAHYGYTF. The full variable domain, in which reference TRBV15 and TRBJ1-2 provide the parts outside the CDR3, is DAMVIQNPRYQVTQFGKPVTLSCSQTLNHNVMYWYQQKSSQAPKLLFHYYDKDFNNEADTPDNFQSRRPNTSFCFLDIRSPGLGDTAMYLCATSSRTAHYGYTFGSGTRLTVV.

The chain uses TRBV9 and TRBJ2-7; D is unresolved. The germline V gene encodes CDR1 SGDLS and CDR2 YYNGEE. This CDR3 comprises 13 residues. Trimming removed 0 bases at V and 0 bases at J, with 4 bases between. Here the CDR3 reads CASSVDDSYEQYF. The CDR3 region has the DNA TGTGCCAGCAGCGTAGATGACTCCTACGAGCAGTACTTC.

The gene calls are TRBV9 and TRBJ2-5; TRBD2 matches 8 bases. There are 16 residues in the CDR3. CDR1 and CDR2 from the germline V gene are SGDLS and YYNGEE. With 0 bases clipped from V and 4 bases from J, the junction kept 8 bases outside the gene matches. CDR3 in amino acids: CASSVEDSGVGETQYF. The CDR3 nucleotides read TGTGCCAGCAGCGTAGAAGATAGCGGGGTAGGAGAGACCCAGTACTTC.

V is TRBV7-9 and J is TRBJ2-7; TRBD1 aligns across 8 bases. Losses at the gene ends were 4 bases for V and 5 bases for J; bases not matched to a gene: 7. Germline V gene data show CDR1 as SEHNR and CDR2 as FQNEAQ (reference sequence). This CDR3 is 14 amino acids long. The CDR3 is CASSSGTGVNEQYF. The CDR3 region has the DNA TGTGCCAGCAGCTCCGGGACAGGAGTTAACGAGCAGTACTTC. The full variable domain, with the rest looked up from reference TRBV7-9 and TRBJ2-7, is DTGVSQNPRHKITKRGQNVTFRCDPISEHNRLYWYRQTLGQGPEFLTYFQNEAQLEKSRLLSDRFSAERPKGSFSTLEIQRTEQGDSAMYLCASSSGTGVNEQYFGPGTRLTVT.

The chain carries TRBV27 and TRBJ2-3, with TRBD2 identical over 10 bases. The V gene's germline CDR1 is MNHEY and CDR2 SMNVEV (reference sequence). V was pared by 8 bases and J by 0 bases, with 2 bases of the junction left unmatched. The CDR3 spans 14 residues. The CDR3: CASGLAASTDTQYF. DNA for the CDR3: TGTGCCAGCGGACTAGCGGCTAGCACAGATACGCAGTATTTT.

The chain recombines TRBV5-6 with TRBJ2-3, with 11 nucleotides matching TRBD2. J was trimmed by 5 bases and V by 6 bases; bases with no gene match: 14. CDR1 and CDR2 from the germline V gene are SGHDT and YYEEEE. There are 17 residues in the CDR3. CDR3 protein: CASTDLLAGAPGDTQYF. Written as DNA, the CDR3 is TGTGCCAGCACCGACCTACTAGCGGGGGCCCCGGGAGATACGCAGTATTTT. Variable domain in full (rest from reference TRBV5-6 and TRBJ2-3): DAGVTQSPTHLIKTRGQQVTLRCSPKSGHDTVSWYQQALGQGPQFIFQYYEEEERQRGNFPDRFSGHQFPNYSSELNVNALLLGDSALYLCASTDLLAGAPGDTQYFGPGTRLTVL.

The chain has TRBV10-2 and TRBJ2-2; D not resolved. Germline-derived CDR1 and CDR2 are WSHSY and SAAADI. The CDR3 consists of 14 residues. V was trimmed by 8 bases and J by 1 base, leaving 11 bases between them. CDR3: CASGELGNTGELFF. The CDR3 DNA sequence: TGCGCCAGCGGGGAACTGGGGAACACCGGGGAGCTGTTTTTT.